The 31 T cell receptor beta chains below all came from one sample that was sequenced in a study of siplizumab effects on memory and regulatory T cells. Produced via immunoSEQ multiplex PCR; TCRdb's table is partial and in-frame only. The data hold about 91,000 clones, with over 85% observed a single time. The sample comprised CD8+ T cells sorted from blood. These receptors were obtained from a human donor in good health.

This chain links TRBV27 with TRBJ1-1; D unresolved. Germline V CDR1 and CDR2: MNHEY, SMNVEV (reference sequence). The CDR3 totals 14 residues. The germline V and J ends were trimmed by 1 base and 2 bases, with 8 bases remaining between them. As DNA, the CDR3 is TGTGCCAGCAGTTTATTAAACGACAACACTGAAGCTTTCTTT. Translating gives CASSLLNDNTEAFF.

The V call is TRBV2, the J call TRBJ1-2; D not resolved. The CDR3 runs 16 residues. Trimming took 2 bases from V and 3 from J, leaving 16 bases between them. Germline CDR1 SNHLY, CDR2 FYNNEI. The CDR3 DNA is TGTGCCAGCAGTGAATCCGATTTGGGTGAGGACTATGGCTACACCTTC. This gives the protein CASSESDLGEDYGYTF.

Here the CDR3 reads CASSQGDSGTEAFF. The CDR3, as DNA: TGTGCCAGCAGCCAAGGCGATTCCGGCACTGAAGCTTTCTTT. The V call is TRBV4-2, the J call TRBJ1-1; no firm D call. V was pared by 1 base and J by 4 bases, with 10 bases between. The CDR3 contains 14 residues. The germline V gene has CDR1 LGHNA and CDR2 YNFKEQ.

This sequence joins TRBV7-9 and TRBJ1-2; D is undetermined. Trimming took off 5 bases at V and 2 bases at J, with 21 bases between the two ends. This CDR3 comprises 17 residues. CDR1 and CDR2 (germline): SEHNR, FQNEAQ (reference sequence). The CDR3 reads CASSPGRGADSNYGYTF. The CDR3 DNA reads as TGTGCCAGCAGCCCAGGACGGGGAGCCGATTCAAACTATGGCTACACCTTC.

The chain has TRBV27 and TRBJ2-7; no reliable D call. V shed 3 bases and J shed 7 bases, with 16 bases lying between them. The CDR3 is 14 amino acids. Germline V gene lookup returns CDR1 MNHEY and CDR2 SMNVEV (reference sequence). CDR3: CASSFRENGEEQYF. Written as DNA, the CDR3 is TGTGCCAGCAGTTTCCGCGAAAACGGTGAAGAGCAGTACTTC.

The chain has TRBV29-1 and TRBJ2-3, with D hard to call. The CDR3 sequence is 13 residues long. V was clipped by 6 bases and J by 1 base, with 11 bases between them. Germline V gene data show CDR1 as SQVTM and CDR2 as ANQGSEA. CDR3 protein: CSVEPEGTDTQYF. CDR3 DNA sequence: TGCAGCGTCGAACCAGAGGGCACAGATACGCAGTATTTT.

This chain uses TRBV5-1 with TRBJ1-2, with D possibly matching TRBD1 (6 bases). The germline V gene encodes CDR1 SGHRS and CDR2 YFSETQ. Trimming cost V 3 bases and J 7 bases, with 13 bases left between them. This CDR3 contains 13 residues. CDR3 DNA: TGCGCCAGCAGCTACACCACAGGGTTTGGCTACACCTTC. Translation: CASSYTTGFGYTF.

The chain uses TRBV6-5 and TRBJ1-2; TRBD1 matches at 8 bases. The germline V gene has CDR1 MNHEY and CDR2 SVGAGI. After removal of 2 bases from V and 6 bases from J, the junction contained 5 bases not matched to a gene. CDR3 length: 14 residues. The CDR3 loop is CASSYLAGGNGYTF. As DNA, the CDR3 is TGTGCCAGCAGTTACCTAGCAGGGGGCAATGGCTACACCTTC.

The V gene is TRBV9, the J gene TRBJ2-3; no definite D call. The CDR3 covers 15 residues. Germline lookup yields CDR1 SGDLS and CDR2 YYNGEE. The V gene lost 3 bases and the J gene lost 0 bases, with 11 bases spanning the gap. DNA for the CDR3: TGTGCCAGCAGCGCCGGGCGATCTAGCACAGATACGCAGTATTTT. This gives the protein CASSAGRSSTDTQYF.

J is TRBJ2-3 and V is TRBV4-2; D is perhaps TRBD2 (6 bases). V was clipped by 1 base and J by 1 base, with 9 bases between them. The CDR3 has 15 amino acids. Germline values: CDR1 LGHNA, CDR2 YNFKEQ. CDR3 sequence: CASSQAERGTDTQYF. Written as DNA, the CDR3 is TGTGCCAGCAGCCAAGCTGAGCGGGGCACAGATACGCAGTATTTT.

The chain recombines TRBV7-6 with TRBJ2-1; 10 nucleotides align to TRBD2. Germline loops: CDR1 SGHVS, CDR2 FNYEAQ. This CDR3 contains 15 residues. Unmatched junction bases numbered 4, after V lost 6 bases and J lost 2 bases. CDR3 residues: CASSHLAGAYNEQFF. CDR3 nucleotide sequence: TGTGCCAGCAGTCATCTAGCGGGGGCCTACAATGAGCAGTTCTTC.

The chain employs TRBV6-6 and TRBJ1-2; D possibly corresponds to TRBD1 (5 bases). Germline CDR1 and CDR2: MNHNY and SVGAGI (reference sequence). Trimming stripped 4 bases from V and 6 bases from J, with 9 bases between. This CDR3 is built from 12 residues. The DNA of the CDR3 is TGTGCCAGCAGTTCCCCCAGGGATGGCTACACCTTC. This encodes CASSSPRDGYTF.

The rearrangement uses TRBV5-1 and TRBJ2-2; D is perhaps TRBD1 (5 bases). V gave up 4 bases and J gave up 0 bases, with 10 bases separating them. The CDR3 is 15 amino acids. Germline loops: CDR1 SGHRS, CDR2 YFSETQ. The CDR3: CASSLDRSNTGELFF. CDR3 DNA sequence: TGCGCCAGCAGCCTCGACAGATCGAACACCGGGGAGCTGTTTTTT.

This clone was seen once. This rearrangement joins TRBV25-1 to TRBJ2-1, with 8 bases that match TRBD1. The J segment lost 12 bases and the V segment lost 3 bases, leaving 16 bases of the junction unmatched. There are 16 residues in the CDR3. Germline loops: CDR1 MGHDK, CDR2 SYGVNS. CDR3 amino acids: CASSDQGARYNEVQFF. The CDR3 nucleotides are TGTGCCAGCAGTGACCAGGGGGCGCGTTACAATGAGGTGCAGTTCTTC.

This clone has only a few counts. The chain recombines TRBV5-4 with TRBJ1-1, with D perhaps TRBD1 (5 bases). V was trimmed by 4 bases and J by 4 bases, leaving 11 bases between them. Germline V gene lookup returns CDR1 SGHNT and CDR2 YYREEE (reference sequence). CDR3 length equals 13 residues. The CDR3 protein is CASSPQVGTEAFF. CDR3 in DNA: TGTGCCAGCAGCCCACAGGTTGGCACTGAAGCTTTCTTT.

This clone was observed a handful of times. The chain links TRBV27 to TRBJ1-1, with D unclear. This CDR3 comprises 14 residues. Trimming took 2 bases from V and 1 from J, leaving 8 bases between them. Germline values: CDR1 MNHEY, CDR2 SMNVEV (reference sequence). The CDR3 spells CASSLARQNTEAFF. In DNA form, the CDR3 reads TGTGCCAGCAGTTTAGCGAGACAGAACACTGAAGCTTTCTTT.

The chain links TRBV7-9 to TRBJ1-3, with TRBD1 as a possible D gene (5 bases). CDR3 length: 16 amino acids. Trimming stripped 4 bases from V and 0 bases from J, with 13 bases between. Germline values: CDR1 SEHNR, CDR2 FQNEAQ (reference sequence). The CDR3 DNA reads as TGTGCCAGCAGCTCCCAGGGAGGGGTCTCTGGAAACACCATATATTTT. Translating it yields CASSSQGGVSGNTIYF.

V is TRBV5-1 and J is TRBJ2-7; TRBD2 matches 7 bases. V was pared by 3 bases and J by 3 bases, with 9 bases of the junction left unmatched. The CDR3 consists of 15 residues. From germline, CDR1 is SGHRS and CDR2 YFSETQ. The CDR3 sequence is CASSSEGGRFYEQYF. In DNA form, the CDR3 reads TGCGCCAGCAGCTCTGAGGGAGGGAGGTTCTACGAGCAGTACTTC.

The CDR3 DNA sequence: TGTGCCAGCAGCCCGAGACTAGCGGGAGGTCAGGTGGGGCAGTTCTTC. Translation gives CASSPRLAGGQVGQFF. V usage is TRBV7-8 and J usage is TRBJ2-1, with TRBD2 matching over 13 bases. Germline-derived CDR1 and CDR2 are SGHVS and FQNEAQ. J gave up 12 bases and V 5 bases, and 13 bases lay outside the gene matches. The CDR3 runs to 16 residues.

V and J are TRBV5-6 and TRBJ1-1; D call uncertain. Germline V lookup: CDR1 SGHDT, CDR2 YYEEEE. This CDR3 is 13 amino acids long. Trimming stripped 2 bases from V and 5 bases from J, with 10 bases between. The CDR3 loop reads CASSFGRGTEAFF. The DNA of the CDR3 is TGTGCCAGCAGCTTCGGACGCGGGACTGAAGCTTTCTTT.

In its sample, this clone was seen once. The chain is built from TRBV6-1 and TRBJ2-7; D is possibly TRBD1 (6 bases). Between the trimmed V and J ends, which lost 4 bases and 0 bases, there was a span of 16 bases. The CDR3 covers 16 residues. Looked up from germline, CDR1 is MNHNS and CDR2 is SASEGT. CDR3 in DNA: TGTGCCAGCAGTGGACCTACGGACAGAGTCTCCTACGAGCAGTACTTC. Its protein product is CASSGPTDRVSYEQYF.

V is TRBV4-3 and J is TRBJ1-1, with 7 nucleotides matching TRBD1. Unmatched junction bases numbered 12, after V lost 0 bases and J lost 5 bases. Germline V gene lookup returns CDR1 LGHNA and CDR2 YSLEER. CDR3 length: 17 residues. The CDR3 loop reads CASSQDLGGGRGTEAFF. The CDR3 DNA reads TGCGCCAGCAGCCAAGACTTAGGAGGGGGCAGAGGGACTGAAGCTTTCTTT.

The chain carries TRBV5-1 and TRBJ1-1, with D hard to call. There are 18 residues in the CDR3. The germline V and J ends were trimmed by 0 bases and 4 bases, with 22 bases remaining between them. Germline lookup yields CDR1 SGHRS and CDR2 YFSETQ. Written as DNA, the CDR3 is TGCGCCAGCAGCTTGGCTTTTAACGTGGACCCGGATACCACTGAAGCTTTCTTT. This encodes CASSLAFNVDPDTTEAFF.

This chain connects TRBV27 to TRBJ2-1; D may match TRBD1 or TRBD2 (6 bases each). Per the germline V gene, CDR1 is MNHEY and CDR2 is SMNVEV (reference sequence). This CDR3 has 13 amino acids. The V end lost 8 bases, the J end lost 3 bases, and 11 bases lay between the germline ends. Here the CDR3 reads CASAGQIYNEQFF. The CDR3 DNA sequence: TGTGCCAGCGCGGGACAAATCTACAATGAGCAGTTCTTC.

The CDR3 protein is CASSLSRGTYEQYF. In DNA form, the CDR3 reads TGTGCCAGCAGTTTAAGCAGGGGGACCTACGAGCAGTACTTC. The chain uses TRBV27 and TRBJ2-7, with 7 bases aligning to TRBD1. The ends lost 2 bases at V and 2 bases at J; junction bases unmatched: 3. The CDR3 is 14 residues long. The germline CDR1 and CDR2 sequences are MNHEY and SMNVEV (reference sequence).

The chain joins TRBV29-1 to TRBJ1-1; 10 nucleotides line up with TRBD1. Trimming took 4 bases from V and 5 from J; bases not matched to a gene: 10. The CDR3 consists of 15 residues. CDR1 and CDR2 (germline): SQVTM, ANQGSEA. The CDR3 protein is CSVGNRDRGRTEAFF. DNA for the CDR3: TGCAGCGTTGGGAACCGGGACAGGGGTAGGACTGAAGCTTTCTTT.

The V gene is TRBV25-1, the J gene TRBJ2-2; D not certain. Germline-derived CDR1 and CDR2 are MGHDK and SYGVNS. The germline V and J ends were trimmed by 5 bases and 6 bases, with 13 bases remaining between them. This CDR3 comprises 14 residues. This CDR3 is CASSPFSIPGELFF. CDR3 sequence (DNA): TGTGCCAGCAGTCCCTTCAGTATCCCCGGGGAGCTGTTTTTT.

As for this clone: The same CDR3 arises from other DNA sequences in this sample as well. The rearrangement joins TRBV5-1 to TRBJ2-5, with TRBD1 matching 7 bases. Trimming cost V 0 bases and J 5 bases; bases outside gene matches: 4. CDR3 length: 14 amino acids. Germline V gene data show CDR1 as SGHRS and CDR2 as YFSETQ. DNA for the CDR3: TGCGCCAGCAGCTTGGAAGGGGGCGGGGAGACCCAGTACTTC. Its translation: CASSLEGGGETQYF. Supplemented by reference TRBV5-1 and TRBJ2-5, the full variable domain reads KAGVTQTPRYLIKTRGQQVTLSCSPISGHRSVSWYQQTPGQGLQFLFEYFSETQRNKGNFPGRFSGRQFSNSRSEMNVSTLELGDSALYLCASSLEGGGETQYFGPGTRLLVL.

This chain uses TRBV14 with TRBJ2-1, with 8 nucleotides matching TRBD2. V dropped 6 bases and J dropped 7; count of bases not matched to a gene: 5. CDR1 is SGHDN and CDR2 is FVKESK in the germline V gene. CDR3 length equals 13 residues. The CDR3 spells CASRPLAGNEQFF. The CDR3 DNA reads as TGTGCCAGCAGGCCCTTAGCGGGAAATGAGCAGTTCTTC.

The chain employs TRBV5-1 and TRBJ2-7; maybe TRBD2 (5 bases). V lost 5 bases, J lost 0 bases, and 9 bases lay in between. CDR3 length: 13 amino acids. Germline V CDR1 and CDR2: SGHRS, YFSETQ. Written as DNA, the CDR3 is TGCGCCAGCAGACTAGAGGGCTCCTACGAGCAGTACTTC. It specifies CASRLEGSYEQYF.

Written as DNA, the CDR3 is TGTGCCAGTAGCTTGGCAGGAGGGACCCACGAGCAGTACTTC. Its protein product is CASSLAGGTHEQYF. The chain uses TRBV19 and TRBJ2-7, with D tentatively TRBD2 (6 bases). Trimming took off 6 bases at V and 5 bases at J, with 17 bases between the two ends. Germline V gives CDR1 LNHDA, CDR2 SQIVND (reference sequence). The CDR3 loop spans 14 amino acids. Full variable domain (outside the CDR3, taken from reference TRBV19 and TRBJ2-7): DGGITQSPKYLFRKEGQNVTLSCEQNLNHDAMYWYRQDPGQGLRLIYYSQIVNDFQKGDIAEGYSVSREKKESFPLTVTSAQKNPTAFYLCASSLAGGTHEQYFGPGTRLTVT.